This entry lists 22 T cell receptor beta chains sequenced from one sample in a study of blood T cell repertoires in COVID-19. Produced via immunoSEQ multiplex PCR; TCRdb's table is partial and in-frame only. Seen here are approximately 260,000 clones, around 80% observed once, and the top ten hold over 4%. The sample consisted of PBMCs or T cells enriched from blood (not recorded which). These receptors came from a man aged 30 to 39 with acute COVID-19.

The chain couples TRBV27 to TRBJ2-3, with 7 positions matching TRBD1. V lost 2 bases and J lost 0; bases outside the gene matches: 2. Germline V gene sequence: CDR1 MNHEY, CDR2 SMNVEV (reference sequence). This CDR3 spans 15 amino acids. This chain's CDR3 is CASSLGDRSTDTQYF. The CDR3 DNA follows: TGTGCCAGCAGTTTAGGGGACAGAAGCACAGATACGCAGTATTTT.

The CDR3 sequence is CSATGDSASQGYTF. The CDR3 nucleotides are TGCAGCGCCACGGGGGACAGCGCCTCGCAGGGCTACACCTTC. This chain joins TRBV29-1 and TRBJ1-2; the match to TRBD1 covers 7 bases. The CDR3 runs 14 residues. The V gene's germline CDR1 is SQVTM and CDR2 ANQGSEA. V shed 7 bases, J shed 8 bases, and the junction held 16 bases outside the gene matches.

This chain links TRBV5-5 with TRBJ2-1; 8 bases are a match to TRBD2. The J segment lost 7 bases and the V segment lost 4 bases, leaving 10 bases of the junction unmatched. Germline V gene lookup returns CDR1 SGHKS and CDR2 YYEKEE (reference sequence). The CDR3 is made up of 15 amino acids. The CDR3 DNA reads as TGTGCCAGCAGCGGTAGAAGCGGGAGCGGGAATGAGCAGTTCTTC. Its translation is CASSGRSGSGNEQFF. The whole variable domain, filled in from reference TRBV5-5 and TRBJ2-1, reads DAGVTQSPTHLIKTRGQQVTLRCSPISGHKSVSWYQQVLGQGPQFIFQYYEKEERGRGNFPDRFSARQFPNYSSELNVNALLLGDSALYLCASSGRSGSGNEQFFGPGTRLTVL.

The chain employs TRBV7-9 and TRBJ2-2, with D perhaps TRBD2 (6 bases). The CDR3 has 15 residues. Germline CDR1 SEHNR, CDR2 FQNEAQ (reference sequence). V lost 2 bases to trimming and J lost 7 bases, with 14 bases between them. Here the CDR3 DNA reads TGTGCCAGCAGCTTAACGCGGGAAGTGGTCGGGGAGCTGTTTTTT. This gives the protein CASSLTREVVGELFF. Drawing the rest from reference TRBV7-9 and TRBJ2-2, the complete variable domain is DTGVSQNPRHKITKRGQNVTFRCDPISEHNRLYWYRQTLGQGPEFLTYFQNEAQLEKSRLLSDRFSAERPKGSFSTLEIQRTEQGDSAMYLCASSLTREVVGELFFGEGSRLTVL.

The chain couples TRBV4-1 to TRBJ2-5, with D hard to call. The CDR3 length is 17 residues. V gave up 0 bases and J gave up 4 bases, with 18 bases separating them. From germline, CDR1 is MGHRA and CDR2 YSYEKL. For the CDR3, the DNA is TGCGCCAGCAGCCAAGATTGGTCAGCCGGAGTAGGAGAGACCCAGTACTTC. It yields the protein CASSQDWSAGVGETQYF.

This clone was seen more than once but under ten times. This rearrangement joins TRBV28 to TRBJ2-1; possibly TRBD2 for D (5 bases). Trimming cost V 4 bases and J 0 bases, with 10 bases left between them. Germline-derived CDR1 and CDR2 are MDHEN and SYDVKM. CDR3 length: 15 amino acids. The CDR3 coding sequence is TGTGCCAGCAGTTCCCCGGGGAGCTCCTACAATGAGCAGTTCTTC. This codes for CASSSPGSSYNEQFF.

The J gene is TRBJ2-1, the V gene TRBV19; possible D gene TRBD2, 6 bases. Between the trimmed V and J ends, which lost 0 bases and 5 bases, there was a span of 14 bases. The length of the CDR3 is 16 residues. Germline lookup yields CDR1 LNHDA and CDR2 SQIVND (reference sequence). The CDR3 nucleotides are TGTGCCAGTAGTATAGATCTCCCAGCGGGCGACAATGAGCAGTTCTTC. This gives the protein CASSIDLPAGDNEQFF. Full variable domain (rest looked up from reference TRBV19 and TRBJ2-1): DGGITQSPKYLFRKEGQNVTLSCEQNLNHDAMYWYRQDPGQGLRLIYYSQIVNDFQKGDIAEGYSVSREKKESFPLTVTSAQKNPTAFYLCASSIDLPAGDNEQFFGPGTRLTVL.

This clone was picked up a small number of times. This chain links TRBV5-4 with TRBJ2-5; TRBD2 matches at 12 bases. With 4 bases clipped from V and 7 bases from J, the junction kept 14 bases outside the gene matches. Per germline, CDR1 SGHNT and CDR2 YYREEE (reference sequence). The CDR3 extends over 17 amino acids. The CDR3: CASSPPRGTSGLSTQYF. The CDR3, as DNA: TGTGCCAGCAGCCCTCCCCGGGGGACTAGCGGGCTGTCGACCCAGTACTTC.

This clone was picked up a small number of times. The chain has TRBV3-1 (or the pseudogene TRBV3-2) and TRBJ1-6, with D unresolved. The V gene lost 1 base and the J gene lost 7 bases, with 11 bases spanning the gap. Germline V gene sequence: CDR1 LGHDT, CDR2 YNNKEL (reference sequence). CDR3 length: 15 residues. The chain's CDR3 is CASSQVFDSNSPLHF. CDR3 coding DNA: TGTGCCAGCAGCCAAGTGTTCGACTCAAATTCACCCCTCCACTTT.

J is TRBJ2-1 and V is TRBV19; 8 bases are a match to TRBD1. Germline V gene sequence: CDR1 LNHDA, CDR2 SQIVND (reference sequence). V dropped 4 bases and J dropped 5; count of bases not matched to a gene: 10. This CDR3 has 16 residues. The CDR3 coding sequence is TGTGCCAGTAGTACCGGCCGGGACAGGATAAACAATGAGCAGTTCTTC. It encodes CASSTGRDRINNEQFF.

The gene calls are TRBV5-8 and TRBJ1-5, with unresolved D. The germline gives CDR1 SGHTS, CDR2 YDEGEE. The V gene lost 0 bases and the J gene lost 2 bases, with 9 bases spanning the gap. The CDR3 consists of 15 residues. The CDR3, as DNA: TGTGCCAGCAGCTTGGCCCGTCTCGGCAATCAGCCCCAGCATTTT. Encoded protein: CASSLARLGNQPQHF.

CDR3 sequence reads: CASSIGLLQETQYF. The CDR3 DNA is TGTGCCAGTAGTATTGGACTACTCCAAGAGACCCAGTACTTC. V usage is TRBV19 and J usage is TRBJ2-5, with D maybe TRBD2 (6 bases). Germline values: CDR1 LNHDA, CDR2 SQIVND (reference sequence). The CDR3 is 14 residues long. With 3 bases removed from V and 1 base from J, the gap between germline ends came to 9 bases.

The V call is TRBV12-3 or TRBV12-4, the J call TRBJ1-2; no clear D gene. This CDR3 spans 13 amino acids. V was clipped by 3 bases and J by 5 bases, with 10 bases between them. The CDR3 sequence is CASSLEGVYGYTF. As DNA, the CDR3 is TGTGCCAGCAGTTTGGAGGGAGTATATGGCTACACCTTC.

This chain uses TRBV6-5 with TRBJ1-2; 9 positions match TRBD1. CDR1 is MNHEY and CDR2 is SVGAGI in the germline V gene. Trimming cost V 2 bases and J 8 bases; bases outside gene matches: 9. The CDR3 runs to 15 residues. The CDR3 DNA is TGTGCCAGCAGTTACACTACGACAGGGGGTGTAGGCTACACCTTC. This codes for CASSYTTTGGVGYTF.

This clone was detected a few times. CDR3 residues: CASNVGGDNSPLHF. For the CDR3, the DNA is TGTGCCAGCAACGTAGGGGGCGATAATTCACCCCTCCACTTT. The chain couples TRBV25-1 to TRBJ1-6; 7 bases are a match to TRBD1. Trimming at V came to 7 bases and at J to 5 bases, leaving 5 bases not matched to a gene. The germline V gene has CDR1 MGHDK and CDR2 SYGVNS. The length of the CDR3 is 14 residues.

This clone came up a few times. V is TRBV6-2 or TRBV6-3 and J is TRBJ2-5; 10 bases map to TRBD2. V shed 1 base and J 2 bases; nucleotides not matched to a gene: 1. This CDR3 contains 15 residues. Looked up from germline, CDR1 is MNHEY and CDR2 is SVGEGT. The CDR3: CASSYLTSGQETQYF. CDR3 DNA: TGTGCCAGCAGTTACTTGACTAGCGGGCAAGAGACCCAGTACTTC.

V is TRBV11-2 and J is TRBJ2-3, with TRBD1 as a possible D gene (5 bases). The CDR3 is 16 residues long. V lost 3 bases and J lost 4, with 17 bases in between. Germline V CDR1 and CDR2: SGHAT, FQNNGV. The CDR3 nucleotides read TGTGCCAGCAGCTTGACCACCGCAGGGTATGCAGATACGCAGTATTTT. Protein sequence: CASSLTTAGYADTQYF.

The chain carries TRBV2 and TRBJ2-2; perhaps TRBD1 as D (5 bases). This CDR3 contains 14 residues. Trimming left V 4 bases short and J 4 bases short, with 10 bases between. Germline CDR1 SNHLY, CDR2 FYNNEI. The CDR3 protein is CASSARQSTGELFF. In DNA, the CDR3 is TGTGCCAGCAGTGCGAGACAGAGCACCGGGGAGCTGTTTTTT.

The CDR3 nucleotides read TGTGCCACCAGTGACGGGATCAATAGCAATCAGCCCCAGCATTTT. It codes for CATSDGINSNQPQHF. The chain couples TRBV24-1 to TRBJ1-5; D not certain. Germline CDR1 reads KGHDR; CDR2 reads SFDVKD. The CDR3 sequence is 15 residues long. V lost 4 bases to trimming and J lost 0 bases, with 9 bases between them.

The chain carries TRBV6-2 or TRBV6-3 and TRBJ2-1; 9 bases fit TRBD2. V lost 6 bases to trimming and J lost 6 bases; unmatched junction nucleotides: 9. Germline values: CDR1 MNHEY, CDR2 SVGEGT. The CDR3 has 15 residues. CDR3 loop: CASSLSGSGSNEQFF. CDR3 bases: TGTGCCAGCAGCCTAAGTGGTAGCGGGAGCAATGAGCAGTTCTTC.

In its sample, this clone was seen a few times. This chain connects TRBV5-4 to TRBJ1-2; no clear D. Per the germline V gene, CDR1 is SGHNT and CDR2 is YYREEE (reference sequence). V was pared by 1 base and J by 4 bases, with 11 bases between. The CDR3 consists of 14 residues. The DNA of the CDR3 is TGTGCCAGCAGCTTGAATGGGCAGATCTATGGCTACACCTTC. Residues: CASSLNGQIYGYTF.

The CDR3 region has the DNA TGTGCCAGCAGCAACCCGGGACAGGCCTACGAGCAGTACGTC. It translates to CASSNPGQAYEQYV. The V gene is TRBV21-1, the J gene TRBJ2-7; the table's TRBD1 call for D was not verified on the DNA. TRBV21-1 is a documented pseudogene. The CDR3 extends over 14 amino acids.